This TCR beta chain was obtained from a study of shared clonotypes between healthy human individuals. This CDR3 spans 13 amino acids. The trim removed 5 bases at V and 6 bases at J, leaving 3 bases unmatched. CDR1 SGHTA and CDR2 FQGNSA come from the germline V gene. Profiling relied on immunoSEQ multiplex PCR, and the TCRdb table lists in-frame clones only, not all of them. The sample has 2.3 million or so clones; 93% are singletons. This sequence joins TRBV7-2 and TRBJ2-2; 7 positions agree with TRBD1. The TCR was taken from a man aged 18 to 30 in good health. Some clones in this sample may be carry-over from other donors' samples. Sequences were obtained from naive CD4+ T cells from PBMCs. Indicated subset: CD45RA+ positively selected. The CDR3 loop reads CASSRGRAGELFF. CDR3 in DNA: TGTGCCAGCAGCAGGGGGCGTGCCGGGGAGCTGTTTTTT.